This T cell receptor beta chain came from a study of blood T cells in healthy people across ages. V was trimmed by 6 bases and J by 4 bases, leaving 12 bases between them. The CDR3 runs to 13 residues. Study results and caveats: Naive T cell percentage strongly correlated with TCR beta diversity.

As to this clonotype: Its specificity is unknown.

Combining a sample-barcoded 5' primer with a J-beta primer mix, a second PCR ran for about 7 to 12 cycles. TCRdb reprocessed the 5' RACE reads with MiXCR, giving one entry per CDR3 protein. The sample includes some 1.7 million distinct CDR3 sequences, about 28% of them seen just once. The sample comprised blood. The chain uses TRBV12-3 or TRBV12-4 and TRBJ1-2, with D unclear. The receptor comes from a woman in her thirties in good health. The CDR3 loop is CASRPGSPYGYTF. The CDR3 DNA reads TGTGCCAGCAGGCCGGGATCCCCCTATGGCTACACCTTC.